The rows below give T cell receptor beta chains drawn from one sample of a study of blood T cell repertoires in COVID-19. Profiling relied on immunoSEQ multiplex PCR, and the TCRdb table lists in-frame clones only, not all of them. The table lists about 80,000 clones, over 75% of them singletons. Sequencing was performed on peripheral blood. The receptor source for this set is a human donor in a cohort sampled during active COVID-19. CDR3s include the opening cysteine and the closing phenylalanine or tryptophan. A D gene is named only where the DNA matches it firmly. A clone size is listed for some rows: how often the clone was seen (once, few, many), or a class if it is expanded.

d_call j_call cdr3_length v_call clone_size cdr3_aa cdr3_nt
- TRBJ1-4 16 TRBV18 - CASSPQTPGANEKLFF TGTGCCAGCTCACCACAGACCCCCGGGGCTAATGAAAAACTGTTTTTT
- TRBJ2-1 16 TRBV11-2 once CASSLSGGKSYNEQFF TGTGCCAGCAGCTTATCAGGGGGGAAATCCTACAATGAGCAGTTCTTC
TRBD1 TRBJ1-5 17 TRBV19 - CASNIRRGQGHDQPQHF TGTGCCAGTAACATCCGACGGGGACAGGGACACGATCAGCCCCAGCATTTT
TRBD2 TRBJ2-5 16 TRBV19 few CASSIEGLAGEETQYF TGTGCCAGTAGTATAGAAGGACTAGCGGGAGAAGAGACCCAGTACTTC
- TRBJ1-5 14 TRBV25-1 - CASSEPASGAPQHF TGTGCCAGCAGTGAGCCGGCGTCAGGGGCGCCCCAGCATTTT
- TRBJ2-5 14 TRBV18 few CASSRPQPQETQYF TGTGCCAGCTCACGGCCGCAACCCCAAGAGACCCAGTACTTC
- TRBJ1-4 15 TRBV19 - CASSPRADSYEKLFF TGTGCCAGTAGTCCGCGGGCGGACAGCTATGAAAAACTGTTTTTT
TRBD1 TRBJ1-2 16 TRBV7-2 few CASSSGPAGGNYGYTF TGTGCCAGCAGCTCGGGCCCGGCAGGGGGAAACTATGGCTACACCTTC
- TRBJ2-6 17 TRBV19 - CASSMVPRQSGANVLTF TGTGCCAGTAGTATGGTCCCGAGACAGTCTGGGGCCAACGTCCTGACTTTC
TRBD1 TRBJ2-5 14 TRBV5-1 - CASSRGQGGETQYF TGCGCCAGCAGCCGGGGACAGGGAGGAGAGACCCAGTACTTC
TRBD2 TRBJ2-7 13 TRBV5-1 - CASSLGGTGEQYF TGCGCCAGCAGTCTGGGAGGGACCGGCGAGCAGTACTTC
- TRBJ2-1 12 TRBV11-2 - CASSLDPREQFF TGTGCCAGCAGCTTAGATCCCAGGGAGCAGTTCTTC
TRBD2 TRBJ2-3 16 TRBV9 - CASGEARGGRTDTQYF TGTGCCAGCGGGGAGGCGCGGGGGGGCAGAACAGATACGCAGTATTTT
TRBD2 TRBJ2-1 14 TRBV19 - CASSIQLAGSAQFF TGTGCCAGTAGTATACAACTAGCGGGATCGGCGCAGTTCTTC
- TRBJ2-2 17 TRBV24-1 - CATSGGSGGPNTGELFF TGTGCCACCAGTGGGGGTTCGGGCGGGCCGAACACCGGGGAGCTGTTTTTT
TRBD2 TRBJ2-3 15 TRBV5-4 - CASSFSGGDTDTQYF TGTGCCAGCAGCTTTAGCGGGGGCGACACAGATACGCAGTATTTT
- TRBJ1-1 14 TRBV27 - CASRPGQMNTEAFF TGTGCCAGCAGACCTGGACAAATGAACACTGAAGCTTTCTTT
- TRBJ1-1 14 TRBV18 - CASSPPGGNTEAFF TGTGCCAGCTCACCACCGGGAGGGAACACTGAAGCTTTCTTT
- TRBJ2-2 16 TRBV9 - CASSSPRDFKGGELFF TGTGCCAGCAGCTCCCCCCGGGACTTCAAAGGTGGGGAGCTGTTTTTT
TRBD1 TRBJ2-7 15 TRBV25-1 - CASSDLTGAPYEQYF TGTGCCAGCAGTGACCTCACAGGGGCCCCCTACGAGCAGTACTTC
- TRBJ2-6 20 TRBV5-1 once CASSFRAQGHLSSGANVLTF TGCGCCAGCAGCTTCAGGGCGCAGGGACACCTCTCCTCTGGGGCCAACGTCCTGACTTTC
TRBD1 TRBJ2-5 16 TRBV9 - CASSEWDRGPQETQYF TGTGCCAGCAGCGAATGGGACAGGGGGCCCCAAGAGACCCAGTACTTC
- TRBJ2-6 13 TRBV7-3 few CASSLPGANVLTF TGTGCCAGCAGCCTTCCTGGGGCCAACGTCCTGACTTTC
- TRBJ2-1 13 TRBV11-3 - CASSWNPGGEQFF TGTGCCAGCAGCTGGAACCCGGGTGGCGAGCAGTTCTTC